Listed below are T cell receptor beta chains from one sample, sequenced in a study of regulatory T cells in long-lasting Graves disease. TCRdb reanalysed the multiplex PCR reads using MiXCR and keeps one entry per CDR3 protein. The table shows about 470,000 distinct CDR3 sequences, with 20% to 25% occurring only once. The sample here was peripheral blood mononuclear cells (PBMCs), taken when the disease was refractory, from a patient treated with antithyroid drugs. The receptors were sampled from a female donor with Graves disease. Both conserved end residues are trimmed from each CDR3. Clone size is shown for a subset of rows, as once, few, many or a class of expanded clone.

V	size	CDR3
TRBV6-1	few	ASTAGSLNSPLH
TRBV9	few	ASSVRAGTVYGYT
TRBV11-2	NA	ASSSLSSSGNTIY
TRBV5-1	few	ASSLRLIQGATEAF
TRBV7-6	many	ASSPRGNEKLF
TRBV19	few	ASKVDRSSYEQY
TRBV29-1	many	SVVSTGGKLF
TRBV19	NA	ASSDSGGRPQH
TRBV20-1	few	SARETGTGHQPQH
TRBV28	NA	ASSDPDRASYSNQPQH
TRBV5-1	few	ASSLAGTDNSPLH
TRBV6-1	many	ASSEQRQGRTEAF
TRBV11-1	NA	ATIRTGASGANVLT
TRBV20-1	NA	SARDPRMNTEAF
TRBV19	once	ASSIDQGAAGANVLT
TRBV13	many	ASSFRGRDYGYT
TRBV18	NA	ASSPARTGAGEQY
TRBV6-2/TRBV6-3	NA	ASSYRGRGYEQY
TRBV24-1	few	ATSVTGGTGELF
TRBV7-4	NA	ASSLGSGETYEQY
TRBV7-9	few	ASEPTPGPRSSGANVLT
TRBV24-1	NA	ATSESASSSGANVLT
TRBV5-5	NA	ASSFSTGVSYEQY
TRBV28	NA	ASGAIAGGVNEQF
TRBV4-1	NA	ASSHEGTGRANYGYT
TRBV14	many	ASSQEDPRGELF
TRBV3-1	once	ASSQVGRGSGANVLT
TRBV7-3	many	ASSSQGGDTEAF
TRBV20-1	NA	SAREELGRNPRGTEAF
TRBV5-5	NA	ASSQERGTEAF
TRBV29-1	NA	SVEQGLGNTEAF
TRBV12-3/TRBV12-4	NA	ASSAAALDTGELF
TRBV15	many	ATSRSVVSGANVLT
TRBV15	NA	ASRLGTKDSNQPQH
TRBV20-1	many	SAHHAAVNQPQH
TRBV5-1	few	ASSFSHLNTGELF